This T cell receptor beta chain was recovered during a study of blood T cells in healthy people across ages. On this clonotype: Its specificity is unknown.

The study, taken as a whole, reports: Per million T cells, the diversity of TCR beta decreased roughly linearly as age advanced. CMV infection status of these donors was not known. Naive T cell percentage by flow cytometry tracked strongly with beta diversity.

Individuals who donated were healthy Caucasians from Russia aged about 6 to 100. A second PCR, run for roughly 7 to 12 cycles, used a sample-barcoded 5' primer plus a J-beta primer mix. TCRdb reanalysed the 5' RACE reads using MiXCR and keeps one entry per CDR3 protein. Of over 950,000 distinct CDR3 sequences listed, roughly two fifths were seen once; the top ten hold over 10%. With 4 bases clipped from V and 7 bases from J, the junction kept 12 bases outside the gene matches. The CDR3 runs to 15 residues. Germline V CDR1 and CDR2: LGHNA, YSLEER. The TCR comes from a man between 18 and 35 years old in good health. The source material was blood. J is TRBJ2-7 and V is TRBV4-3; TRBD2 matches at 8 bases. CDR3 nucleotides: TGCGCCAGCAGCCTCGGACCCCGGGGGGGGAATGAGCAGTACTTC. It yields the protein CASSLGPRGGNEQYF.